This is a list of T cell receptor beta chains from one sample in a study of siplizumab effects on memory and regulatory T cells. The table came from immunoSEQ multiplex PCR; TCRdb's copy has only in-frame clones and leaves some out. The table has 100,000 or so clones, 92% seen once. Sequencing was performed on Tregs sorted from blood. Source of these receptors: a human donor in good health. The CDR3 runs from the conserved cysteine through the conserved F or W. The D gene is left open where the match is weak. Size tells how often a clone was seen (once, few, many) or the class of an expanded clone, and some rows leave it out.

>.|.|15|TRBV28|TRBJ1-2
CASKIGGASSSGYTF
TGTGCCAGCAAAATAGGGGGGGCGAGTAGCTCTGGCTACACCTTC
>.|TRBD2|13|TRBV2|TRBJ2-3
CARSSGRTDTQYF
TGTGCCAGGAGCAGCGGGAGGACAGATACGCAGTATTTT
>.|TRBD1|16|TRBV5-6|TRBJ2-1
CASSSSPGTGMHEQFF
TGTGCCAGCAGCTCCTCCCCGGGGACAGGGATGCATGAGCAGTTCTTC
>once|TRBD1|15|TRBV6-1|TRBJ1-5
CASRGGQGPYQPQHF
TGTGCCAGCAGGGGTGGACAGGGGCCCTATCAGCCCCAGCATTTT
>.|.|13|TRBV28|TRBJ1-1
CASIKVGPTEAFF
TGTGCCAGCATCAAAGTGGGGCCCACTGAAGCTTTCTTT
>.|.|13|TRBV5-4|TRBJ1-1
CASGPVGSAEAFF
TGTGCCAGCGGCCCCGTCGGTAGCGCTGAAGCTTTCTTT
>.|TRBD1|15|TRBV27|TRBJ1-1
CASSWDRALNTEAFF
TGTGCCAGCAGTTGGGACAGAGCGCTGAACACTGAAGCTTTCTTT
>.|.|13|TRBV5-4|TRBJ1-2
CASSLVADYGYTF
TGTGCCAGCAGCTTGGTGGCAGACTATGGCTACACCTTC
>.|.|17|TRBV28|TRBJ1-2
CASSLIMSGGADYGYTF
TGTGCCAGCAGTCTCATAATGAGTGGGGGTGCGGACTATGGCTACACCTTC
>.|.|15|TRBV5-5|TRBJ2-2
CASSLLARATGELFF
TGTGCCAGCAGCTTGCTGGCCAGGGCCACCGGGGAGCTGTTTTTT
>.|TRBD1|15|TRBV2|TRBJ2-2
CASSQDRANTGELFF
TGTGCCAGCAGTCAGGACAGGGCCAACACCGGGGAGCTGTTTTTT
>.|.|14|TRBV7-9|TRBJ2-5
CASSATYLQETQYF
TGTGCCAGCAGCGCGACATACCTTCAAGAGACCCAGTACTTC
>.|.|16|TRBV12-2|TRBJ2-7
CASRIQRGPESYEQYF
TGTGCAAGTCGCATCCAGCGTGGGCCGGAGTCCTACGAGCAGTACTTC
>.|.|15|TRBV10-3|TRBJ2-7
CAISESAQGSNEQYF
TGTGCCATCAGTGAGTCTGCCCAGGGGAGTAACGAGCAGTACTTC
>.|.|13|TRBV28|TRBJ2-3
CASSLSGLEAQYF
TGTGCCAGCAGTTTATCCGGGCTAGAGGCGCAGTATTTT
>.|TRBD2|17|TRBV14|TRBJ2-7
CASSQGSATSGRGEQYF
TGTGCCAGCAGCCAAGGGAGCGCGACTAGCGGGAGAGGCGAGCAGTACTTC
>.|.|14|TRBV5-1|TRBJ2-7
CASSDFSGITGQYF
TGCGCCAGCAGCGATTTTTCAGGAATTACAGGGCAGTACTTC
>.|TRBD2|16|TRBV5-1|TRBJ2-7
CASSLGLAGDLDEQYF
TGCGCCAGCAGCTTGGGACTAGCGGGAGATTTGGACGAGCAGTACTTC
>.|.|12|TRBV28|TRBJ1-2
CASTMADYGYTF
TGTGCCAGCACTATGGCAGACTATGGCTACACCTTC
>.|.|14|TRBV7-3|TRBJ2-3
CASSWTGTLDTQYF
TGTGCCAGCAGCTGGACCGGGACCCTAGATACGCAGTATTTT
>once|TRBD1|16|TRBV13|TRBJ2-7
CASSSGDRGTLGEQYF
TGTGCCAGCAGCTCAGGGGACAGGGGAACTTTGGGCGAGCAGTACTTC
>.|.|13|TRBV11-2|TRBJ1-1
CASSAGRNTEAFF
TGTGCCAGCAGCGCCGGACGGAACACTGAAGCTTTCTTT
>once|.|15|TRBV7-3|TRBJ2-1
CASSKALTRGDEQFF
TGTGCCAGCAGCAAAGCACTGACTCGGGGCGATGAGCAGTTCTTC
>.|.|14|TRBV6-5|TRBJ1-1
CASRTSGANTEAFF
TGTGCCAGCAGAACCTCTGGGGCGAACACTGAAGCTTTCTTT
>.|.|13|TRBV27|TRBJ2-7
CASSFGRVAEQYF
TGTGCCAGCAGTTTCGGCAGGGTGGCCGAGCAGTACTTC
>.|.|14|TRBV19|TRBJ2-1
CASSIKLQGNEQFF
TGTGCCAGTAGTATTAAGTTGCAGGGAAATGAGCAGTTCTTC
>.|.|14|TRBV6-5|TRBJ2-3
CASSPWGSTDTQYF
TGTGCCAGCAGCCCGTGGGGGAGCACAGATACGCAGTATTTT
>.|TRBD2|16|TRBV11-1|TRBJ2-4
CASGHGGGEAKNIQYF
TGTGCCAGCGGACACGGCGGGGGGGAAGCCAAAAACATTCAGTACTTC
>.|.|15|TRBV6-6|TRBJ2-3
CASSYSKGSADTQYF
TGTGCCAGCAGTTACTCGAAGGGATCCGCAGATACGCAGTATTTT
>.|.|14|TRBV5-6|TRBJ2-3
CASSGAGKTNTQYF
TGTGCCAGCAGCGGAGCCGGGAAAACAAATACGCAGTATTTT
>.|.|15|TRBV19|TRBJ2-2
CASSIDHANTGELFF
TGTGCCAGTAGTATTGACCACGCGAACACCGGGGAGCTGTTTTTT
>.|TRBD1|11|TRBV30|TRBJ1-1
CAWIKQGKAFF
TGTGCCTGGATCAAACAGGGGAAAGCTTTCTTT
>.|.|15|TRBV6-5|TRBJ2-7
CASRLRGGYSYEQYF
TGTGCCAGCAGATTAAGGGGGGGCTACTCCTACGAGCAGTACTTC
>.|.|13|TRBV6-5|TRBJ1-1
CASSYSGPPVAFF
TGTGCCAGCAGTTACTCGGGCCCTCCGGTGGCTTTCTTT
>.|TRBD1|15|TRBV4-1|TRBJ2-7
CASSRPGQGAYEQYF
TGCGCCAGCAGCCGACCGGGACAGGGGGCCTACGAGCAGTACTTC
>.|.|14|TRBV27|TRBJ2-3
CASSLGAGSDTQYF
TGTGCCAGCAGTTTAGGGGCGGGATCAGATACGCAGTATTTT
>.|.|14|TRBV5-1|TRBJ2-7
CASSSPSEGFKQYF
TGCGCCAGCAGCTCCCCTTCTGAGGGGTTTAAGCAGTACTTC
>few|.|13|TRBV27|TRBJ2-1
CASNGFNYNEQFF
TGTGCCAGCAACGGCTTCAACTACAATGAGCAGTTCTTC
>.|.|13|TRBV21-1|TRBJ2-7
CASEAITSYEQYF
TGTGCCAGCGAGGCGATAACTTCCTACGAGCAGTACTTC
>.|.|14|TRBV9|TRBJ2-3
CASSERELADTQYF
TGTGCCAGCAGCGAACGGGAGCTGGCAGATACGCAGTATTTT
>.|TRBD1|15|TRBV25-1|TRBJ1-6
CASRPTTGVPSPLHF
TGTGCCAGCAGACCCACAACAGGGGTCCCCTCACCCCTCCACTTT
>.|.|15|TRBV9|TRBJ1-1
CASSGGDTPNTEAFF
TGTGCCAGCAGCGGGGGCGACACCCCGAACACTGAAGCTTTCTTT
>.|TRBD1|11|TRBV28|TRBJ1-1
CASRGQIEAFF
TGTGCCAGCAGGGGACAGATAGAAGCTTTCTTT
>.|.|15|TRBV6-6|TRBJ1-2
CASTILGVGGYGYTF
TGTGCCAGCACCATTCTTGGGGTCGGTGGCTATGGCTACACCTTC
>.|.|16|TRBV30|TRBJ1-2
CAWSGQAIYSNYGYTF
TGTGCCTGGAGTGGTCAGGCTATCTACTCTAACTATGGCTACACCTTC
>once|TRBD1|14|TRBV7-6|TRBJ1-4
CASSLEGQGEKLFF
TGTGCCAGCAGCTTAGAGGGACAGGGTGAAAAACTGTTTTTT
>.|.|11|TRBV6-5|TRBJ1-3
CASSGANTIYF
TGTGCCAGCAGCGGGGCCAACACCATATATTTT
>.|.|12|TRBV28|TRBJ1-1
CASSSMNTEAFF
TGTGCCAGCAGTTCTATGAACACTGAAGCTTTCTTT
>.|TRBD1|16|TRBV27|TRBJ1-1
CASSLSVRGLDTEAFF
TGTGCCAGCAGTTTATCGGTTAGGGGGCTAGACACTGAAGCTTTCTTT
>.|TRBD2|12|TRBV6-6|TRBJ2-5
CASTGGGQTQYF
TGTGCCAGCACCGGGGGGGGACAGACCCAGTACTTC
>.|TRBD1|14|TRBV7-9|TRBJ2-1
CASSSGTGFKEQFF
TGTGCCAGCAGCTCGGGGACAGGTTTTAAGGAGCAGTTCTTC
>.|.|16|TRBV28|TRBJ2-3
CASSSPSSGSTDTQYF
TGTGCCAGCAGTTCTCCCTCCAGCGGGAGCACAGATACGCAGTATTTT
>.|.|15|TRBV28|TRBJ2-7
CASSFSLAGIYEQYF
TGTGCCAGCAGTTTCTCTCTGGCGGGGATCTACGAGCAGTACTTC
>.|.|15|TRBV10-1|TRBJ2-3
CASSVGRGPTDTQYF
TGCGCCAGCAGTGTCGGCAGGGGCCCCACAGATACGCAGTATTTT
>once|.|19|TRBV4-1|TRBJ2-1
CASSQDWRVADSSYNEQFF
TGCGCCAGCAGCCAAGATTGGCGTGTAGCCGATAGCTCCTACAATGAGCAGTTCTTC